This is a list of T cell receptor beta chains from one sample in a study of tumor T cells in aggressive B-cell lymphoma. The method was immunoSEQ multiplex PCR; TCRdb's version includes in-frame clones alone and lacks a portion of them. The table lists more than 7,000 clones, around 84% of them singletons. The sequencing sample was made of tumor tissue. These receptors were collected from an adult with diffuse large B cell lymphoma. CDR3s include the opening cysteine and the closing phenylalanine or tryptophan. D genes are given only for firm matches. Clone size, where shown, is once, few, many, or a class for clones that have expanded.

V gene	clone size	J gene	D gene	CDR3 DNA	CDR3 protein
TRBV18	-	TRBJ2-3	TRBD1	TGTGCCAGCTCACCACTTGGGACAGGGTTGGCAGATACGCAGTATTTT	CASSPLGTGLADTQYF
TRBV9	-	TRBJ1-1	-	TGTGCCAGCAGCGTAGCTGGCGGAAACACTGAAGCTTTCTTT	CASSVAGGNTEAFF
TRBV19	-	TRBJ1-6	TRBD1	TGTGCCAGCAATGGACAGGGGCTTAATTCACCCCTCCACTTT	CASNGQGLNSPLHF
TRBV5-1	-	TRBJ2-2	TRBD2	TGCGCCAGCACCGTCGGCGGGGGTTACACCGGGGAGCTGTTTTTT	CASTVGGGYTGELFF
TRBV28	once	TRBJ1-5	-	TGTGCCAGCAGTTCGCTCGCAGGGGAAGGTCAGCCCCAGCATTTT	CASSSLAGEGQPQHF
TRBV9	-	TRBJ2-7	-	TGTGCCAGCAGCACAGGGACAAGTAGGTACGAGCAGTACTTC	CASSTGTSRYEQYF
TRBV5-6	-	TRBJ2-3	-	TGTGCCAGCACCCTAGATGACACAGATACGCAGTATTTT	CASTLDDTDTQYF
TRBV30	-	TRBJ2-7	-	TGTGCCTGGAGACAGGGCTACGAGCAGTACTTC	CAWRQGYEQYF
TRBV7-9	-	TRBJ2-1	-	TGTGCCAGCAGCTATGGACAGCCACTCGGCAATGAGCAGTTCTTC	CASSYGQPLGNEQFF
TRBV4-3	few	TRBJ2-7	-	TGCGCCAGCAGCCAGGGTGGGGGCCTCACCTACGAGCAGTACTTC	CASSQGGGLTYEQYF
TRBV7-9	-	TRBJ1-2	-	TGTGCCAGCAGCTTAGCGGGCTTAAGCTATGGCTACACCTTC	CASSLAGLSYGYTF
TRBV28	-	TRBJ2-7	-	TGTGCCAGCACTCCCTATTGGGACTCGGCCTACGAGCAGTACTTC	CASTPYWDSAYEQYF
TRBV15	-	TRBJ1-5	TRBD1	TGTGCCACCAGCAGAGGACAACAGGGGCTAGGTCAGCCCCAGCATTTT	CATSRGQQGLGQPQHF
TRBV4-3	-	TRBJ1-2	TRBD1	TGCGCCAGCAGCCCCCGGACAGGGGCTAACTATGGCTACACCTTC	CASSPRTGANYGYTF
TRBV9	once	TRBJ1-1	TRBD1	TGTGCCAGCAGCGTTACAGGGGGGAGCACTGAAGCTTTCTTT	CASSVTGGSTEAFF
TRBV10-3	-	TRBJ1-4	-	TGTGCCATCAGTTTAACAGGGAATGAAAAACTGTTTTTT	CAISLTGNEKLFF
TRBV5-1	-	TRBJ2-7	TRBD1	TGCGCCAGCAGCTTGGCCGTCGGGACAGGGCCCTACGAGCAGTACTTC	CASSLAVGTGPYEQYF
TRBV28	-	TRBJ1-3	-	TGTGCCAGCAGTTTGACAGGCGCCAGCTCTGGAAACACCATATATTTT	CASSLTGASSGNTIYF
TRBV27	-	TRBJ1-5	-	TGTGCCAGCAGTATCGGACAGTCCAATCAGCCCCAGCATTTT	CASSIGQSNQPQHF
TRBV5-4	-	TRBJ1-6	-	TGTGCCAGCACCCGGGGGGTCGGACAAGCTAATTCACCCCTCCACTTT	CASTRGVGQANSPLHF
TRBV19	few	TRBJ2-2	-	TGTGCCAGTAGTCAAGCCCACAGGGCTGGGACCGGGGAGCTGTTTTTT	CASSQAHRAGTGELFF
TRBV7-2	-	TRBJ1-4	TRBD1	TGTGCCAGCAGCTTTAACAGGGGGAGGAATGAAAAACTGTTTTTT	CASSFNRGRNEKLFF
TRBV5-1	-	TRBJ2-1	-	TGCGCCAGCAGCTTGCAGAACAATGAGCAGTTCTTC	CASSLQNNEQFF
TRBV5-6	-	TRBJ1-5	TRBD1	TGTGCCAGCAGCCTGACAGGGGGCGACTACAATCAGCCCCAGCATTTT	CASSLTGGDYNQPQHF
TRBV4-1	-	TRBJ2-7	TRBD2	TGCGCCAGCAGCCGAGATTGGACTAGGAAAAACGAGCAGTACTTC	CASSRDWTRKNEQYF
TRBV11-3	large	TRBJ2-2	-	TGTGCCAGCAGCGATACTAGCCGGAGGTTCGGGGAGCTGTTTTTT	CASSDTSRRFGELFF
TRBV28	once	TRBJ2-5	TRBD2	TGTGCCAGCAGTTTAAGTCCGGGGGGGGGAGAGACCCAGTACTTC	CASSLSPGGGETQYF
TRBV30	-	TRBJ2-1	-	TGTGCCTGGAAGACCAGGGAATTGATATACAATGAGCAGTTCTTC	CAWKTRELIYNEQFF
TRBV28	few	TRBJ1-1	-	TGTGCCAGCAGTCCATCCCTATCTCGCACTGAAGCTTTCTTT	CASSPSLSRTEAFF
TRBV9	-	TRBJ2-2	-	TGTGCCAGCAGCGTATTTGACCGGGAATGGTCCGGGGAGCTGTTTTTT	CASSVFDREWSGELFF
TRBV7-2	-	TRBJ2-7	TRBD1	TGTGCCAGCAGCTTAGGGGGACAGGGGTCCTACGAGCAGTACTTC	CASSLGGQGSYEQYF
TRBV4-1	once	TRBJ1-1	-	TGCGCCAGCAGCCAAGATCGAGTCAGGCTGTTCTTT	CASSQDRVRLFF
TRBV19	-	TRBJ1-1	TRBD1	TGTGCCAGTAGTGAGGACAGGTGGAATACGAACACTGAAGCTTTCTTT	CASSEDRWNTNTEAFF
TRBV7-6	-	TRBJ1-2	-	TGTGCCAGCAGCCCACAGGGCGCGCATGGCTACACCTTC	CASSPQGAHGYTF
TRBV5-4	-	TRBJ1-4	TRBD1	TGTGCCAGCAGCCCCGGGACAGGCGGGTATGAAAAACTGTTTTTT	CASSPGTGGYEKLFF
TRBV29-1	-	TRBJ1-1	-	TGCAGCGTTGGCCCCGGGGGGGGATCTGAAGCTTTCTTT	CSVGPGGGSEAFF
TRBV7-2	-	TRBJ1-1	TRBD1	TGTGCCAGCAGCCCGAAGGCGGGACAGGGGAAAGCTTTCTTT	CASSPKAGQGKAFF